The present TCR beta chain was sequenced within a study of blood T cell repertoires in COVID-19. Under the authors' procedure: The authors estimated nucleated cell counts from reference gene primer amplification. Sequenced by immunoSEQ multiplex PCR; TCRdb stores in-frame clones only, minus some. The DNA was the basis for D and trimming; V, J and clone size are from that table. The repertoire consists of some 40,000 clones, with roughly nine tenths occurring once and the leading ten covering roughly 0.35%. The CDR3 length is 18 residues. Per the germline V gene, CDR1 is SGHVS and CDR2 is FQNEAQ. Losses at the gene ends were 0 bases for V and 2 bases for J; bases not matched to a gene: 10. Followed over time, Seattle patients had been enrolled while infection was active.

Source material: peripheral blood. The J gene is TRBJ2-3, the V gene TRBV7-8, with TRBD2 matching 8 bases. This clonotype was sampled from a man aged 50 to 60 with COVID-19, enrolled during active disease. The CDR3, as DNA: TGTGCCAGCAGCTTAGCGTTTTTGGGCGGGAGGTCCACAGATACGCAGTATTTT. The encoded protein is CASSLAFLGGRSTDTQYF.